Each of the 5 T cell receptor beta chains below was sequenced from the same sample in a study of tumor-infiltrating lymphocytes in localized non-small cell lung cancer. The protocol was immunoSEQ multiplex PCR, while the TCRdb copy is restricted to in-frame clones and leaves out a portion. The sample consists of around 8,900 clones, about 78% of them appearing once. The sample comprised lung tumor tissue. These receptors came from a human donor with non-small cell lung cancer.

This rearrangement joins TRBV7-9 to TRBJ1-1; the D is unclear. Looked up from germline, CDR1 is SEHNR and CDR2 is FQNEAQ (reference sequence). The V end was cut by 2 bases, the J end by 5 bases, with 18 bases between. The CDR3 contains 16 residues. Here the CDR3 reads CASSLRMGNPVTEAFF. CDR3 bases: TGTGCCAGCAGCTTAAGGATGGGAAATCCGGTAACTGAAGCTTTCTTT.

The rearrangement links TRBV30 to TRBJ1-5, with unresolved D. Trimming removed 5 bases at V and 4 bases at J, with 3 bases between. Germline CDR1 GTSNPN, CDR2 SVGIG (reference sequence). This CDR3 region has 10 residues. CDR3 in amino acids: CAWGNQPQHF. The CDR3 DNA is TGTGCCTGGGGGAATCAGCCCCAGCATTTT.

V and J are TRBV25-1 and TRBJ2-7; 12 bases map to TRBD2. Germline lookup yields CDR1 MGHDK and CDR2 SYGVNS. Trimming took 3 bases from V and 9 from J; bases not matched to a gene: 6. The length of the CDR3 is 14 residues. As DNA, the CDR3 is TGTGCCAGCAGTGAGGCTAGCGGGAGGGCCGGGCAGTACTTC. It encodes CASSEASGRAGQYF.

This clone appeared a few times. The chain has TRBV6-1 and TRBJ1-5; D is possibly TRBD1 (5 bases). The germline V and J ends were trimmed by 4 bases and 1 base, with 17 bases remaining between them. The CDR3 covers 17 residues. Germline-derived CDR1 and CDR2 are MNHNS and SASEGT. As DNA, the CDR3 is TGTGCCAGCAGTGGCCGGGGCTGGGGAATAAGCAATCAGCCCCAGCATTTT. As protein: CASSGRGWGISNQPQHF.

The chain is built from TRBV11-2 and TRBJ1-1; tentatively, D is TRBD1 (5 bases). V shed 9 bases and J shed 0 bases, with 14 bases lying between them. This CDR3 has 14 residues. CDR1 SGHAT and CDR2 FQNNGV come from the germline V gene. CDR3 sequence: CASTMGRMNTEAFF. DNA of the CDR3: TGTGCCAGTACAATGGGACGGATGAACACTGAAGCTTTCTTT.